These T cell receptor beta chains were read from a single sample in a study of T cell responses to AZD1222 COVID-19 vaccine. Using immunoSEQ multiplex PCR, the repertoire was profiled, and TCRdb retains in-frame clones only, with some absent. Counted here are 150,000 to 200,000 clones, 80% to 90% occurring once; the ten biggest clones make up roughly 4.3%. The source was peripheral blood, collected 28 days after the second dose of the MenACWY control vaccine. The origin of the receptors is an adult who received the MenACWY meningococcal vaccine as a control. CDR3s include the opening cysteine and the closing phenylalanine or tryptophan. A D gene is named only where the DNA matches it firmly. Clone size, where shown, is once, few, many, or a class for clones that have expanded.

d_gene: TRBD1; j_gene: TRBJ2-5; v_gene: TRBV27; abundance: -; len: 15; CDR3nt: TGTGCCAGCAGTGGAGTAGGAAACAGGGGAGAGACCCAGTACTTC; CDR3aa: CASSGVGNRGETQYF
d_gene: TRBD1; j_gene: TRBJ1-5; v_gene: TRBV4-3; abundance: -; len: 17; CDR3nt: TGCGCCAGCAGCGCTCACCCCGGGACAGACAATCATCAGCCCCAGCATTTT; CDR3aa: CASSAHPGTDNHQPQHF
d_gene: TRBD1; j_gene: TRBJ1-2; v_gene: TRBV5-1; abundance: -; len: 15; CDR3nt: TGCGCCAGCAGCGGGGGACAGGGGTATAACTATGGCTACACCTTC; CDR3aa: CASSGGQGYNYGYTF
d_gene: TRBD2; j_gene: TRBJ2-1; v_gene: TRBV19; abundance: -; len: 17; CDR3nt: TGTGCCAGTAGTATAGACTCTAGCGGGAGGGCCTACAATGAGCAGTTCTTC; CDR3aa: CASSIDSSGRAYNEQFF
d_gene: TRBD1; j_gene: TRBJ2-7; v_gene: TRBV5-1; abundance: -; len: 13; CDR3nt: TGCGCCAGCAGCTTGGTACAGGGGGGCGAGCAGTACTTC; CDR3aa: CASSLVQGGEQYF
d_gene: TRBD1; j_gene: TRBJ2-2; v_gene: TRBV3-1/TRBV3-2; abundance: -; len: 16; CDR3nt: TGTGCCAGCAGCCGAAGGACGGGACAGGGCCCCGGGGAGCTGTTTTTT; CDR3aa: CASSRRTGQGPGELFF
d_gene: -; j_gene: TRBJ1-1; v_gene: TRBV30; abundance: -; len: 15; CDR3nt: TGTGCCTGGAGGGATCTTTCTTGGGATAACACTGAAGCTTTCTTT; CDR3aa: CAWRDLSWDNTEAFF
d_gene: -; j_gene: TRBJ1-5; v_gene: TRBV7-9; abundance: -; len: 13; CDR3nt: TGTGCCAGCAGCTTAGGCGACCAGTCGCCCCAGCATTTT; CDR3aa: CASSLGDQSPQHF
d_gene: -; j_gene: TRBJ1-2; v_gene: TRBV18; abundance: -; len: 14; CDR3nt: TGTGCCAGCTCACCAGTTCATGCGGGAGATGGCTACACCTTC; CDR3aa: CASSPVHAGDGYTF
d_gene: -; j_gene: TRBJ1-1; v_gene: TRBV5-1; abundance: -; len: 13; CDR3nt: TGCGCCAGCAGCTTGGGGACGAACACTGAAGCTTTCTTT; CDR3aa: CASSLGTNTEAFF
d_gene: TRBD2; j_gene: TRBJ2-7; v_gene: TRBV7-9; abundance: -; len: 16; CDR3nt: TGTGCCAGCAGCTTAGGGGTGGCGGGAGGGACCCACGAGCAGTACTTC; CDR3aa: CASSLGVAGGTHEQYF
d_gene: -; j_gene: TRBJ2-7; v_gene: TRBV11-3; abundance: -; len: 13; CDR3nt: TGTGCCAGCAGCTTAACCCAGGGGTACGAGCAGTACTTC; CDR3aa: CASSLTQGYEQYF
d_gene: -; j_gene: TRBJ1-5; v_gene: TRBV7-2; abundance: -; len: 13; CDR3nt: TGTGCCAGCAGCGGACGACACAATCAGCCCCAGCATTTT; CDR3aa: CASSGRHNQPQHF
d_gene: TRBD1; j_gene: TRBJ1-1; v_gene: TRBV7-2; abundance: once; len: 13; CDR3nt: TGTGCCAGCAGCTACGACAGGGATACTGAAGCTTTCTTT; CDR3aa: CASSYDRDTEAFF
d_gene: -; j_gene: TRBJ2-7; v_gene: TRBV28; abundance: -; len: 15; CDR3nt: TGTGCCAGCAGGTCACAGGCCCCGGAGACCTACGAGCAGTACTTC; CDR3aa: CASRSQAPETYEQYF
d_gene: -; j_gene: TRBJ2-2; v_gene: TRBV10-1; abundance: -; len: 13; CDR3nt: TGCGCCAGCAGTGGGGGTAACACCGGGGAGCTGTTTTTT; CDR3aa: CASSGGNTGELFF
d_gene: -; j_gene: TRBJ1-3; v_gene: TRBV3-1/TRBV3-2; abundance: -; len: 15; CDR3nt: TGTGCCAGCAGCCTTGGGTCCCTCTCTGGAAACACCATATATTTT; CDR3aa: CASSLGSLSGNTIYF
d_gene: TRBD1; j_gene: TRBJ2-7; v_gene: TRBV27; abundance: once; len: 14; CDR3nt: TGTGCCAGCAGTTTAGAGGCAGGGGGTCACGAGCAGTACTTC; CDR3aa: CASSLEAGGHEQYF
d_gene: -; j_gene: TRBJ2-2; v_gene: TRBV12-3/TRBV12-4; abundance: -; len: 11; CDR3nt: TGTGCCAGCAGCAGAACCGGGGAGCTGTTTTTT; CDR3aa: CASSRTGELFF
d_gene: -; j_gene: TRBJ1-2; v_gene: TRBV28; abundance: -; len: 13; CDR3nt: TGTGCCAGCAGCCTCGGACAAAGCTATGGCTACACCTTC; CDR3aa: CASSLGQSYGYTF
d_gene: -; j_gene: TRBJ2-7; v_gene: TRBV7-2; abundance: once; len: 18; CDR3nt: TGTGCCAGCAGCTTAGGGTATCTCGGGGGACTCACACCCTACGAGCAGTACTTC; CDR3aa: CASSLGYLGGLTPYEQYF
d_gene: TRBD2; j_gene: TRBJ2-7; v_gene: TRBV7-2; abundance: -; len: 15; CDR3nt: TGTGCCAGCAGCTTATGGGTCGGGGGGGAGCACGAGCAGTACTTC; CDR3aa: CASSLWVGGEHEQYF
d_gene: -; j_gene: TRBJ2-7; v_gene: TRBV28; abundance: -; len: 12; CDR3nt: TGTGCCAGCAGTTTAGATTTAGGCGAGCAGTACTTC; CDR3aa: CASSLDLGEQYF
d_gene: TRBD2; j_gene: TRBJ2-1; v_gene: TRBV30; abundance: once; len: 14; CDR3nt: TGTGCCTGGAGTAGACTAGCGGGTACTCATGAGCAGTTCTTC; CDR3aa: CAWSRLAGTHEQFF
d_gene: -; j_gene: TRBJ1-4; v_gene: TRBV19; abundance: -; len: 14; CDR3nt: TGTGCCAGTGGTCGCCGAGGAGCTAATGAAAAACTGTTTTTT; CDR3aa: CASGRRGANEKLFF
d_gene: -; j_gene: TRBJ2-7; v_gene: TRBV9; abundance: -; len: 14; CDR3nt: TGTGCCAGCAGCGCAGCTAACATCGTCGGGGAGCAGTACTTC; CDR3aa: CASSAANIVGEQYF
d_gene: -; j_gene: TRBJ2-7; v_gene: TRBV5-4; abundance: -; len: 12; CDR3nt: TGTGCCAGCAGCTTGGCCGGTACAGGGCAGTACTTC; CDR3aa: CASSLAGTGQYF
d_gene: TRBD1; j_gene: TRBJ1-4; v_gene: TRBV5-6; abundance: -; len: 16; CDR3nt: TGTGCCAGCAGCTTAGCTAGGGGGCTGACTAATGAAAAACTGTTTTTT; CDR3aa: CASSLARGLTNEKLFF
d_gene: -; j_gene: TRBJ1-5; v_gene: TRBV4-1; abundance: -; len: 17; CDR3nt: TGCGCCAGCAGCGACTTCGGGTACTCCGAGGGAAATCAGCCCCAGCATTTT; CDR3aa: CASSDFGYSEGNQPQHF
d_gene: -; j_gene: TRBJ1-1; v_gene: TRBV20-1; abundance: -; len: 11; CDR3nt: TGCAGTGTGAGGCGAGACACTGAAGCTTTCTTT; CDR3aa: CSVRRDTEAFF
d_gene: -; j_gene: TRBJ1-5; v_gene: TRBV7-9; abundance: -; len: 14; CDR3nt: TGTGCCAGCAGCTTAGAGGGTGTCTATCAGCCCCAGCATTTT; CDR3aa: CASSLEGVYQPQHF
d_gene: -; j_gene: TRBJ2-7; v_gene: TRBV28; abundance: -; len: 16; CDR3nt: TGTGCCAGCAGTTTTGGGGGAGCGGGACAGGTGGACGAGCAGTACTTC; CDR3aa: CASSFGGAGQVDEQYF
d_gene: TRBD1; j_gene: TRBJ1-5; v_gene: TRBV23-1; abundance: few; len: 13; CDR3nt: TGCGCCAGCAGACCCAGGGGGGCCGACCCCCAGCATTTT; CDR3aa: CASRPRGADPQHF
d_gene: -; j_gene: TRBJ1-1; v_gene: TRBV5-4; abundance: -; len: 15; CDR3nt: TGTGCCAGCAGCTCAGGGGTGACGGGGGGCACTGAAGCTTTCTTT; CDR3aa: CASSSGVTGGTEAFF
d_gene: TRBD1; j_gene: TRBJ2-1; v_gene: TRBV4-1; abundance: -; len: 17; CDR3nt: TGCGCCAGCAGCCATCTTAGCGCAGGGGGTCTCCGGGATGAGCAGTTCTTC; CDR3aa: CASSHLSAGGLRDEQFF
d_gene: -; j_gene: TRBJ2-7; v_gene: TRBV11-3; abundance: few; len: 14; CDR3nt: TGTGCCAGCAGCGAGTATTCGGGGAGTCCCGAGCAGTACTTC; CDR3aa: CASSEYSGSPEQYF
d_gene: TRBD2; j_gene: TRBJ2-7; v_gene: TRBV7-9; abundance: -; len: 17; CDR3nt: TGTGCCAGCAGCGGAGCTTGGACTAGCGGGTCCTCCTACGAGCAGTACTTC; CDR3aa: CASSGAWTSGSSYEQYF
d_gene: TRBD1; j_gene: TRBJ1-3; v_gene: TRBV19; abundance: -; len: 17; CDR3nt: TGTGCCAGTACCGACAGGGCCGCTCCAGTGTCTGGAAACACCATATATTTT; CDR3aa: CASTDRAAPVSGNTIYF
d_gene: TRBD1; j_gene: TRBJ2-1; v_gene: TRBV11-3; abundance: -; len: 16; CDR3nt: TGTGCCAGCAGCTTAAGGGCAGGGGGCGCGCCGGATGAGCAGTTCTTC; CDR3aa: CASSLRAGGAPDEQFF
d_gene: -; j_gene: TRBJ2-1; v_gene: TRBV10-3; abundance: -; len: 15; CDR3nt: TGTGCCATCAGCGACGGGAAGGGTTCCTACAATGAGCAGTTCTTC; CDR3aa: CAISDGKGSYNEQFF
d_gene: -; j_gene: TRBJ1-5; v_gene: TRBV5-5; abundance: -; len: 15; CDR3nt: TGTGCCAGCAGCTTGGCCCCGACAGACAATCAGCCCCAGCATTTT; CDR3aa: CASSLAPTDNQPQHF